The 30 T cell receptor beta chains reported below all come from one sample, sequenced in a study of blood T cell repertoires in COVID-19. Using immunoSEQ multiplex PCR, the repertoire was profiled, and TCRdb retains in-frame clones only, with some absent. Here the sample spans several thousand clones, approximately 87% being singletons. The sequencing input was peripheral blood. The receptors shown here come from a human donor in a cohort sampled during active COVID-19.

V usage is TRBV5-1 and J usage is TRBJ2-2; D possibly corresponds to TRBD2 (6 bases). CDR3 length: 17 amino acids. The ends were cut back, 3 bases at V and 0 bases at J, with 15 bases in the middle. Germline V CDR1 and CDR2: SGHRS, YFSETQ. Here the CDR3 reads CASSSSPGGANTGELFF. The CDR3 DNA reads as TGCGCCAGCAGCTCCTCCCCCGGGGGAGCGAACACCGGGGAGCTGTTTTTT.

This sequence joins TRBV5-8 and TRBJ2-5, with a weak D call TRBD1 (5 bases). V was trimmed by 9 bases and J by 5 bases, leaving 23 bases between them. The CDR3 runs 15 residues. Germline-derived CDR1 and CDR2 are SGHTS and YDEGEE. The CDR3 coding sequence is TGTGCCATTTCCCATAGGGGCACCCAGAGGGAGACCCAGTACTTC. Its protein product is CAISHRGTQRETQYF. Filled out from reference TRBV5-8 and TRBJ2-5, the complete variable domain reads EAGVTQSPTHLIKTRGQQATLRCSPISGHTSVYWYQQALGLGLQFLLWYDEGEERNRGNFPPRFSGRQFPNYSSELNVNALELEDSALYLCAISHRGTQRETQYFGPGTRLLVL.

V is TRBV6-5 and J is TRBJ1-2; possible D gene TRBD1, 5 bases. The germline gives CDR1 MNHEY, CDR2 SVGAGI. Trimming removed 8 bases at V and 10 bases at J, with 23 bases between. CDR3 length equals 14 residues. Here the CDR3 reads CASSPRGGTHDYTF. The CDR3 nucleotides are TGTGCCAGCTCCCCCCGGGGGGGGACTCATGACTACACCTTC.

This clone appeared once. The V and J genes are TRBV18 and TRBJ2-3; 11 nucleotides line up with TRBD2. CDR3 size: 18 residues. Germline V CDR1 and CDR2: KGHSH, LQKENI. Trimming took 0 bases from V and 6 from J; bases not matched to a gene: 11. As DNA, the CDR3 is TGTGCCAGCTCACCACCGGCGCTAGCGGGGGGCAGAAGGGATACGCAGTATTTT. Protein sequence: CASSPPALAGGRRDTQYF.

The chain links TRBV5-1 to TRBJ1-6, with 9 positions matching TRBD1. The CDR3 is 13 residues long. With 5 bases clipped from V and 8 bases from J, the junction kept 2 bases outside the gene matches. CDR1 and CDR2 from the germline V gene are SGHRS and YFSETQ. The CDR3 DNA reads TGCGCCAGCAGGTGGGACAGGGATTCACCCCTCCACTTT. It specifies CASRWDRDSPLHF.

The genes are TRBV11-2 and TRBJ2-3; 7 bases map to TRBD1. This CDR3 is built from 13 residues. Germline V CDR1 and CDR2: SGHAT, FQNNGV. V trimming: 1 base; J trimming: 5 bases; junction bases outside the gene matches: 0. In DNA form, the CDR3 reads TGTGCCAGCAGCTTAGGGGACAGAGATACGCAGTATTTT. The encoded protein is CASSLGDRDTQYF.

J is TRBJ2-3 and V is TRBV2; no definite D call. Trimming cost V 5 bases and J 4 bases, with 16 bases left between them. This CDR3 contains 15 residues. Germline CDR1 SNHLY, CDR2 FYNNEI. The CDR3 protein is CASSFVFQASDTQYF. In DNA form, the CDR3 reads TGTGCCAGCAGTTTCGTCTTTCAGGCGTCAGATACGCAGTATTTT.

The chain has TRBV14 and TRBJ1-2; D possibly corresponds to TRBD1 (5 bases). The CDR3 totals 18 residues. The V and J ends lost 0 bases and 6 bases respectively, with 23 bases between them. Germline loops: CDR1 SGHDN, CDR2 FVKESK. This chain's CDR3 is CASSQEGDFGPAIDGYTF. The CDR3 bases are TGTGCCAGCAGCCAAGAAGGGGACTTTGGGCCGGCTATTGATGGCTACACCTTC.

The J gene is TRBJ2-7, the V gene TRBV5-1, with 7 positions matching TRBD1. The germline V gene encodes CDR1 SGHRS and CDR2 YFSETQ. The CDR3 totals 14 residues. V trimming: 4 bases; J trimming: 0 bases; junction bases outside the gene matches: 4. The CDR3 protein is CASSPWTGSYEQYF. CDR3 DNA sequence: TGCGCCAGCAGCCCATGGACAGGCTCCTACGAGCAGTACTTC. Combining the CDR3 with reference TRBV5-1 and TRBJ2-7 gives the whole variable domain KAGVTQTPRYLIKTRGQQVTLSCSPISGHRSVSWYQQTPGQGLQFLFEYFSETQRNKGNFPGRFSGRQFSNSRSEMNVSTLELGDSALYLCASSPWTGSYEQYFGPGTRLTVT.

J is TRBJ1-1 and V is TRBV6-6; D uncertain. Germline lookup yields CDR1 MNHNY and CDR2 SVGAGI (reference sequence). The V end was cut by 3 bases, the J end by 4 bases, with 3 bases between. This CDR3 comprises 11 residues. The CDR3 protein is CASSYSTEAFF. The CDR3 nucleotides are TGTGCCAGCAGTTATAGCACTGAAGCTTTCTTT.

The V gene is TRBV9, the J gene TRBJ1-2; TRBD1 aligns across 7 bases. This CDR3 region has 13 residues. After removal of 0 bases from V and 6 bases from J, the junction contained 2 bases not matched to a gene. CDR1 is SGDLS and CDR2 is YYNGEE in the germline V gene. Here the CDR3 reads CASSVGGGNGYTF. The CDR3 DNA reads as TGTGCCAGCAGCGTAGGAGGGGGCAATGGCTACACCTTC.

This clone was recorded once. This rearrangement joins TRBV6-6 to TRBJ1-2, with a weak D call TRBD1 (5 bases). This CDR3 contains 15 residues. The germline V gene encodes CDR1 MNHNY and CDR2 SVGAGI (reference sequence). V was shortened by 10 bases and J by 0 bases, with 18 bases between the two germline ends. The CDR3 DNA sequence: TGTGCCACCACCTGGGCACAGACAGCTAACTATGGCTACACCTTC. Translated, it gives CATTWAQTANYGYTF.

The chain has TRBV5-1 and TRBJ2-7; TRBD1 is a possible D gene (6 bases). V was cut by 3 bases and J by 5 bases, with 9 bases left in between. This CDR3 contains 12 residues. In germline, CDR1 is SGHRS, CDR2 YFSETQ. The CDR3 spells CASSSQGNEQYF. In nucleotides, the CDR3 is TGCGCCAGCAGCTCACAGGGAAACGAGCAGTACTTC.

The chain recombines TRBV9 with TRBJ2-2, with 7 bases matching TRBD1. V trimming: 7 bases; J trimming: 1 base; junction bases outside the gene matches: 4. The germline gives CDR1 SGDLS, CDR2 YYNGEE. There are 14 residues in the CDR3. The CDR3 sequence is CASPRGLNTGELFF. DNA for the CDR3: TGTGCCAGCCCCAGGGGGTTGAACACCGGGGAGCTGTTTTTT.

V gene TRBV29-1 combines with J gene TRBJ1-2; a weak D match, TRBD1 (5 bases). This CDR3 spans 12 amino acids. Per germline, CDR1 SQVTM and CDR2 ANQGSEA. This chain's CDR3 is CSIFGTGEGYTF. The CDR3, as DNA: TGCAGTATTTTCGGGACGGGAGAGGGCTACACCTTC.

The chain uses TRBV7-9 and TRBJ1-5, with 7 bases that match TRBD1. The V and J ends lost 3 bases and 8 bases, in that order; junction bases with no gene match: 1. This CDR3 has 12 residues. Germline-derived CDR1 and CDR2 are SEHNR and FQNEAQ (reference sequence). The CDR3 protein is CASSFTGEPQHF. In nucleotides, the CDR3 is TGTGCCAGCAGCTTCACAGGGGAGCCCCAGCATTTT. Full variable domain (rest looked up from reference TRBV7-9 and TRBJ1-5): DTGVSQNPRHKITKRGQNVTFRCDPISEHNRLYWYRQTLGQGPEFLTYFQNEAQLEKSRLLSDRFSAERPKGSFSTLEIQRTEQGDSAMYLCASSFTGEPQHFGDGTRLSIL.

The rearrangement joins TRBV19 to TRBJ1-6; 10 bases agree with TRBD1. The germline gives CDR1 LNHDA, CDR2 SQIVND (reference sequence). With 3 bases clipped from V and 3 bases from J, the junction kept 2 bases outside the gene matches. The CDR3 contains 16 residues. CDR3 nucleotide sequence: TGTGCCAGTAGTATCAGGACAGGGGGCTATAATTCACCCCTCCACTTT. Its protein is CASSIRTGGYNSPLHF.

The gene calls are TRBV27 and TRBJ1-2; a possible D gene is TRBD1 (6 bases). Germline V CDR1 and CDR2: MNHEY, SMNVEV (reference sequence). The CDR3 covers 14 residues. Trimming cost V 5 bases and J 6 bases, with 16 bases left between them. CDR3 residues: CASSKTGYRHGYTF. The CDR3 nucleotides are TGTGCCAGCAGTAAAACAGGGTATCGGCATGGCTACACCTTC.

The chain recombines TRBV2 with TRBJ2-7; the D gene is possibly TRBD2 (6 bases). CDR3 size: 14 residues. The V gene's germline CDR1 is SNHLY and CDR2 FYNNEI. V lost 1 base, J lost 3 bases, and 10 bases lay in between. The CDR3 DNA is TGTGCCAGCAGTGAAGGGTCGGGAGTCTACGAGCAGTACTTC. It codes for CASSEGSGVYEQYF.

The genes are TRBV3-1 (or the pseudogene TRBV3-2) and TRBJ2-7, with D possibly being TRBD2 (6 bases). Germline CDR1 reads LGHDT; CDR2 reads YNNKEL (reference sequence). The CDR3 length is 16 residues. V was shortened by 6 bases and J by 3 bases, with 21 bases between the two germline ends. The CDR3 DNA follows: TGTGCCAGCAGACCTGGGACTTCCATAGGAATCTACGAGCAGTACTTC. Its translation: CASRPGTSIGIYEQYF.

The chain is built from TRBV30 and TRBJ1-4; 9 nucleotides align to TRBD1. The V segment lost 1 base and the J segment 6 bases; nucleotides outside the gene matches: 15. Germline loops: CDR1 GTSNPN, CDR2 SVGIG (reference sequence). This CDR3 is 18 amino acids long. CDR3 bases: TGTGCCTGGAGTGAGGTTGGGACAGGGTATTTGGGCGATGAAAAACTGTTTTTT. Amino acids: CAWSEVGTGYLGDEKLFF. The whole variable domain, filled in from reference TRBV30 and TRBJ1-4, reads SQTIHQWPATLVQPVGSPLSLECTVEGTSNPNLYWYRQAAGRGLQLLFYSVGIGQISSEVPQNLSASRPQDRQFILSSKKLLLSDSGFYLCAWSEVGTGYLGDEKLFFGSGTQLSVL.

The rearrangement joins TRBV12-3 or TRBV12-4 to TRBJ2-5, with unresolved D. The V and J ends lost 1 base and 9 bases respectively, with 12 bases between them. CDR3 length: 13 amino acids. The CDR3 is CASSLEETSAQYF. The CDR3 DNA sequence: TGTGCCAGCAGTTTAGAAGAGACAAGTGCCCAGTACTTC.

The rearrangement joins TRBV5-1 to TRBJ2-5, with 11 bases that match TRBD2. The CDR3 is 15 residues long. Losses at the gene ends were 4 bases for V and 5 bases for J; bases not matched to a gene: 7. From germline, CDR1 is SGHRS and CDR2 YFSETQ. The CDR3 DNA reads TGCGCCAGCAGCGGCGGGACTAGCGGAGAGGAGACCCAGTACTTC. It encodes CASSGGTSGEETQYF.

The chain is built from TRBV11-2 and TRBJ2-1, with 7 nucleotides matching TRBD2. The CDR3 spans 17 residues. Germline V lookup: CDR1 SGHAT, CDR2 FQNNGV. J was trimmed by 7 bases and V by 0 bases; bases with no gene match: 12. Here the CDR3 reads CASSLEIAGLEVNEQFF. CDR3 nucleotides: TGTGCCAGCAGCTTAGAGATCGCCGGACTAGAGGTAAATGAGCAGTTCTTC.

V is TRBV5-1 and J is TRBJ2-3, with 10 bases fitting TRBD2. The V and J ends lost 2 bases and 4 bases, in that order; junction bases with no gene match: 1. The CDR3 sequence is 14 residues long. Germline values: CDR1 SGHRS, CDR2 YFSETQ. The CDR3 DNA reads TGCGCCAGCAGCTTAGGACTAGCGGCAGATACGCAGTATTTT. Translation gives CASSLGLAADTQYF.

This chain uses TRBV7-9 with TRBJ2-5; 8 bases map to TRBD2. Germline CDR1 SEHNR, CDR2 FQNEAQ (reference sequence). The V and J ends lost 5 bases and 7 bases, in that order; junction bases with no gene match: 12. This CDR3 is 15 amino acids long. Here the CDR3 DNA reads TGTGCCAGCAGCCTAGGACGGGGGGGCCACGGGACCCAGTACTTC. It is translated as CASSLGRGGHGTQYF.

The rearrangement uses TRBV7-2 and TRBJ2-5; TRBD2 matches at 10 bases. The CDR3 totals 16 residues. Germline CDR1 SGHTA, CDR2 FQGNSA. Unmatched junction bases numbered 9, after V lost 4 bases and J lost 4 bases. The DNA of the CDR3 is TGTGCCAGCAGCTCTGGAGCGGGGGGGACGTTAGAGACCCAGTACTTC. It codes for CASSSGAGGTLETQYF. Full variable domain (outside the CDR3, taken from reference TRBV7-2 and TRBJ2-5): GAGVSQSPSNKVTEKGKDVELRCDPISGHTALYWYRQSLGQGLEFLIYFQGNSAPDKSGLPSDRFSAERTGGSVSTLTIQRTQQEDSAVYLCASSSGAGGTLETQYFGPGTRLLVL.

CDR3 coding DNA: TGTGCCAGCTCACTCGGAGATAGCAATCAGCCCCAGCATTTT. Translation: CASSLGDSNQPQHF. This rearrangement joins TRBV18 to TRBJ1-5; D remains unclear. The CDR3 spans 14 residues. CDR1 is KGHSH and CDR2 is LQKENI in the germline V gene. The germline V and J ends were trimmed by 4 bases and 0 bases, with 7 bases remaining between them. The whole variable domain, filled in from reference TRBV18 and TRBJ1-5, reads NAGVMQNPRHLVRRRGQEARLRCSPMKGHSHVYWYRQLPEEGLKFMVYLQKENIIDESGMPKERFSAEFPKEGPSILRIQQVVRGDSAAYFCASSLGDSNQPQHFGDGTRLSIL.

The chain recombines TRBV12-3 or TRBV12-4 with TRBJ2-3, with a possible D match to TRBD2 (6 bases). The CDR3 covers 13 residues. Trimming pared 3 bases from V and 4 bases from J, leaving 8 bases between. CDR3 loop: CASSFTGADTQYF. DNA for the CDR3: TGTGCCAGCAGTTTTACGGGGGCAGATACGCAGTATTTT.

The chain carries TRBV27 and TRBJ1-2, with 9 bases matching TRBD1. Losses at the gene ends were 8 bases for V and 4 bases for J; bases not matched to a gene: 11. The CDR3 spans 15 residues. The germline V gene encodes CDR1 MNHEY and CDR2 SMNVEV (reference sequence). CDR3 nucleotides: TGTGCCAGCGGATCCCGGACAGGGGCCCTCTATGGCTACACCTTC. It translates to CASGSRTGALYGYTF.